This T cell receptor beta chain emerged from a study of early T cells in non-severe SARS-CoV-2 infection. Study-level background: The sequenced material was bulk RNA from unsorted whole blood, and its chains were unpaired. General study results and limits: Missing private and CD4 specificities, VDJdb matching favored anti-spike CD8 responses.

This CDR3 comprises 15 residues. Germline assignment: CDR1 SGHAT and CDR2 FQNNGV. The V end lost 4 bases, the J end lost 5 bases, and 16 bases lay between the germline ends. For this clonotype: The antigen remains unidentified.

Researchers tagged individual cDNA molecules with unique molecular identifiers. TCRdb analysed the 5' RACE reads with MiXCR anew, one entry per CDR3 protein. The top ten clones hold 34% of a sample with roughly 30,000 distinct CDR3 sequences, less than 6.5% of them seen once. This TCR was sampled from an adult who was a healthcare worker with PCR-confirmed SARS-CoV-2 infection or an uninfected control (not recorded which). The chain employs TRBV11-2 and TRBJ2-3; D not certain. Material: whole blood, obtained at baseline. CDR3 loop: CASSSLHGQGDTQYF. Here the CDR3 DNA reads TGTGCCAGCAGCTCTCTACACGGGCAAGGAGATACGCAGTATTTT.